This T cell receptor beta chain stems from a study of CD8+ T cells in alopecia areata. For the study at large: Scoring of treated patients' severity used the percentage of affected scalp area.

Isolated RNA was reverse transcribed into cDNA used as the sequencing template. Sequencing was performed with immunoSEQ multiplex PCR; in TCRdb, only in-frame clones are kept and a portion is missing. This repertoire shows approximately 160,000 clones, around 59% found once; its top ten account for 11% to 15%. The study, taken as a whole, reports: Persistence during tofacitinib was seen for many expanded lesional clones in scalp and blood.

CDR1 is SEHNR, CDR2 FQNEAQ, per germline (reference sequence). This CDR3 is built from 13 residues. V gave up 5 bases and J gave up 8 bases; unmatched junction bases: 6. Treatment in this sample: oral pan-JAK inhibitor, 5-10 mg twice daily. Turning to this clone: Its antigen is unknown.

The V gene is TRBV7-9, the J gene TRBJ2-4; 7 bases are a match to TRBD1. The sequenced sample was CD4+ T cells sorted from blood, obtained at week 24, from a patient treated with tofacitinib. The TCR was taken from a human donor with alopecia areata. The CDR3 loop is CASSLGQWDIQYF. CDR3 DNA: TGTGCCAGCAGCCTGGGACAGTGGGACATTCAGTACTTC.